These T cell receptor beta chains were read from a single sample in a study of T cells in Graves' hyperthyroidism and ophthalmopathy. TCRdb reanalysed the multiplex PCR reads using MiXCR and keeps one entry per CDR3 protein. The table has 250,000 to 300,000 distinct CDR3 sequences, about 13% seen once; the top ten hold 7.9%. Sequenced input: blood. The receptors stem from a middle-aged woman with Graves' hyperthyroidism. Both conserved end residues are part of each CDR3. A D gene is named only where the DNA matches it firmly. Some rows have no size entry. The others give once, few or many, or a class for an expanded clone.

cdr3_aa cdr3_nt j_call d_call clone_size v_call
CASSTRLAGGQETQYF TGTGCCAGCAGCACGAGACTAGCGGGAGGGCAAGAGACCCAGTACTTC TRBJ2-5 TRBD2 many TRBV9
CASSQEDRNSPLHF TGCGCCAGCAGCCAAGAGGATAGGAATTCACCCCTCCACTTT TRBJ1-6 - once TRBV4-1
CASSLGHSYQPQHF TGTGCCAGCAGTTTAGGACACTCTTATCAGCCCCAGCATTTT TRBJ1-5 - many TRBV12-3/TRBV12-4
CSASPLTSSGETQYF TGCAGTGCTTCCCCCTTGACTAGTTCTGGGGAGACCCAGTACTTC TRBJ2-5 - many TRBV20-1
CASSPSKGEPGDNEQFF TGTGCCAGCTCACCATCCAAGGGAGAACCGGGGGACAATGAGCAGTTCTTC TRBJ2-1 - - TRBV12-3/TRBV12-4
CASSQGLREGNEQFF TGTGCCAGCAGCCAAGGCTTGAGGGAGGGCAATGAGCAGTTCTTC TRBJ2-1 TRBD2 many TRBV3-1
CAISGGTGSTQYF TGTGCCATCAGTGGGGGGACAGGCAGTACCCAGTACTTC TRBJ2-5 TRBD1 many TRBV10-3
CASSLVLGRDTQYF TGTGCCAGCAGTTTAGTGTTGGGACGGGATACGCAGTATTTT TRBJ2-3 - many TRBV28
CASSQGQGRGSNEKLFF TGTGCCAGCAGCCAAGGACAGGGGCGGGGATCTAATGAAAAACTGTTTTTT TRBJ1-4 TRBD1 many TRBV3-1
CASSLTASGRSSYEQYF TGTGCCAGCAGCCTCACCGCCAGCGGGAGGAGTTCCTACGAGCAGTACTTC TRBJ2-7 TRBD2 many TRBV28
CASSLEATTYNEQFF TGTGCCAGCAGCTTAGAAGCGACAACCTACAATGAGCAGTTCTTC TRBJ2-1 - many TRBV11-2
CASSPGRRDEQFF TGTGCCAGTAGCCCGGGACGGCGCGATGAGCAGTTCTTC TRBJ2-1 - many TRBV19
CSGGVLAGETQYF TGCAGTGGGGGGGTCTTAGCGGGAGAGACCCAGTACTTC TRBJ2-5 TRBD2 many TRBV20-1
CASSAGLSTDTQYF TGTGCCAGCAGCGCCGGACTTAGCACAGATACGCAGTATTTT TRBJ2-3 - many TRBV7-9
CASSEVTGANEQFF TGTGCCAGCAGTGAGGTGACAGGGGCGAATGAGCAGTTCTTC TRBJ2-1 TRBD1 many TRBV2
CASSTGGGEGYTF TGTGCCAGTAGTACCGGTGGGGGGGAAGGCTACACCTTC TRBJ1-2 - - TRBV19
CASSLAGGGEKLFF TGTGCCAGCAGCTTAGCAGGGGGCGGCGAAAAACTGTTTTTT TRBJ1-4 TRBD1 many TRBV7-2
CASSQELAGYNEQFF TGTGCCAGCAGCCAAGAACTAGCGGGATACAATGAGCAGTTCTTC TRBJ2-1 TRBD2 many TRBV3-1
CASSLEGGYGYTF TGTGCCAGCAGCTTAGAGGGGGGATATGGCTACACCTTC TRBJ1-2 - many TRBV7-2
CASSLGGGPYEQYF TGTGCCAGCAGCTTAGGAGGAGGACCCTACGAGCAGTACTTC TRBJ2-7 - - TRBV7-9
CASTDLYNEQFF TGTGCCAGCACTGACTTATACAATGAGCAGTTCTTC TRBJ2-1 - many TRBV18
CASSYSSKRNEQFF TGTGCCAGCAGTTACTCCAGTAAAAGGAATGAGCAGTTCTTC TRBJ2-1 - many TRBV6-6
CATSDSHTSGYEQYF TGTGCCACCAGTGATTCCCACACTAGCGGTTACGAGCAGTACTTC TRBJ2-7 TRBD2 few TRBV24-1
CASTPLGSLGNEQFF TGTGCCAGCACCCCCCTCGGGAGCCTGGGCAATGAGCAGTTCTTC TRBJ2-1 - few TRBV6-1
CASSSRDSYQPQHF TGTGCCAGCAGCTCCCGCGATAGCTATCAGCCCCAGCATTTT TRBJ1-5 - many TRBV9
CSVEGLSGYGYTF TGCAGCGTTGAGGGACTATCCGGGTATGGCTACACCTTC TRBJ1-2 - - TRBV29-1
CASGLAGVPLQGEQFF TGTGCCAGTGGACTAGCGGGAGTCCCCTTACAGGGGGAGCAGTTCTTC TRBJ2-1 TRBD2 many TRBV2
CASSVDSGGYNEQFF TGTGCCAGCAGCGTAGATAGCGGGGGATACAATGAGCAGTTCTTC TRBJ2-1 TRBD2 - TRBV9
CASSTDRQASSYNEQFF TGTGCCAGCAGCACAGACCGACAGGCAAGCTCCTACAATGAGCAGTTCTTC TRBJ2-1 - - TRBV7-9
CSARTSGANVLTF TGCAGTGCTAGGACCTCTGGGGCCAACGTCCTGACTTTC TRBJ2-6 - many TRBV20-1
CASSSLEGLREQFF TGTGCCAGCAGTTCCCTTGAGGGCCTGAGGGAGCAGTTCTTC TRBJ2-1 - many TRBV27
CASSTGGAYGYTF TGTGCCAGCAGTACAGGGGGCGCCTATGGCTACACCTTC TRBJ1-2 TRBD1 many TRBV28
CASSQIYEQYF TGTGCCAGCAGCCAGATCTACGAGCAGTACTTC TRBJ2-7 - many TRBV3-1
CSANRGLNQPQHF TGCAGTGCAAACAGGGGGCTCAATCAGCCCCAGCATTTT TRBJ1-5 TRBD1 few TRBV20-1
CASSFSAGGIGYTF TGTGCCAGCAGTTTCTCGGCAGGGGGCATCGGCTACACCTTC TRBJ1-2 TRBD1 many TRBV12-3/TRBV12-4
CSASKGGTSGSLSYNEQFF TGCAGTGCTAGCAAGGGCGGGACTAGCGGGAGTCTCTCCTACAATGAGCAGTTCTTC TRBJ2-1 TRBD2 many TRBV20-1